Described below is a single T cell receptor (beta chain) sequence and its context. Within the sample, other DNA sequences also encode this same CDR3. These data originate in a study of OX40 agonist ivuxolimab in advanced cancers. Whole-study context: Each dose-escalation patient presented with hepatocellular carcinoma, melanoma, renal cell or head and neck cancer. Those enrolled were less than 85% male, with a mean age of 60 years and ages from about 20 to 90. Prior checkpoint blockade (anti-PD-1, anti-PD-L1 or anti-CTLA-4) was permitted; approximately 40% had it.

Losses at the gene ends were 8 bases for V and 0 bases for J; bases not matched to a gene: 4. Germline-derived CDR1 and CDR2 are MNHEY and SMNVEV (reference sequence). There are 14 residues in the CDR3. Peripheral blood came from all dose cohorts at three timepoints. Sequencing was performed with immunoSEQ multiplex PCR; in TCRdb, only in-frame clones are kept and a portion is missing. The table has 55,000 to 70,000 clones, approximately 81% seen once. The sequencing here drew on CD4+ or CD8+ T cells sorted from blood, taken in a trial of the OX40 agonist ivuxolimab. The chain is built from TRBV27 and TRBJ2-1; TRBD2 matches 7 bases. This receptor was taken from an adult with an advanced solid tumor such as melanoma, head and neck, liver or kidney cancer. The CDR3 reads CASRGGSSYNEQFF. DNA for the CDR3: TGTGCCAGCCGAGGCGGGAGCTCCTACAATGAGCAGTTCTTC.